Listed here are 3 T cell receptor beta chains from one sample, sequenced in a study of T cell repertoires in cytomegalovirus infection. Antigens of these TCRs are unknown. TCRdb itself ran the reads through MiXCR, one entry per CDR3 protein. The sample yields about 310,000 distinct CDR3 sequences, approximately 25% seen once. The sample here was cultured PBMCs, taken from culture after CMV antigen stimulation. The source is a human donor in good health (CMV status not recorded). Some clones in this sample may be carry-over from other donors' samples.

The chain recombines TRBV6-6 with TRBJ2-7, with D unresolved. Deletions cut 7 bases from V and 2 bases from J, with 12 bases between. Germline V gene sequence: CDR1 MNHNY, CDR2 SVGAGI (reference sequence). This CDR3 contains 13 residues. The DNA for the CDR3 is TGTGCCAGCATGTCCCATTCGGCCTACGAGCAGTACTTC. This translates into CASMSHSAYEQYF.

This clonotype was detected ten times or more. The J gene is TRBJ2-6, the V gene TRBV11-2; 7 bases map to TRBD1. Germline CDR1 is SGHAT and CDR2 is FQNNGV. V shed 4 bases, J shed 0 bases, and the junction held 12 bases outside the gene matches. CDR3 length: 19 residues. CDR3 loop: CASSSYTGARYSGANVLTF. The CDR3 nucleotides read TGTGCCAGCAGCTCCTATACAGGGGCTCGTTACTCTGGGGCCAACGTCCTGACTTTC.

The CDR3 DNA reads as TGTGCCAGCAGCGCCCAGGGGGTGAGAAGTCAGCCCCAGCATTTT. Amino acid sequence: CASSAQGVRSQPQHF. The chain uses TRBV2 and TRBJ1-5; 7 bases agree with TRBD1. Germline-derived CDR1 and CDR2 are SNHLY and FYNNEI. V lost 6 bases, J lost 6 bases, and 11 bases stayed unmatched. CDR3 length: 15 amino acids.